This TCR beta chain was found in a study of low-dose radiotherapy and immunotherapy resistance in tumors (dated by TCRdb to between 2020 and 2023). Study-level background: In Cohort 1, each fraction delivered 0.5 Gy every 2 weeks, and the prescribed total PTV dose was 6.5 Gy. In Cohort 2, 1 Gy per fraction was delivered every two weeks, for a total of 13 Gy over 26 weeks. Patients were given nivolumab as a 240 mg flat dose every two weeks and ipilimumab at 1 mg/kg every six weeks, with both drugs delivered intravenously. Cyclophosphamide 200 mg/m2 was given intravenously every two weeks, one day before each radiation and immunotherapy administration. Aspirin 300 mg was taken orally once daily by patients for four cycles, starting on cycle 1 day 1. Randomization of trial participants into treatment groups was not performed. Eight patients were included in the translational analysis, namely three from the first dose cohort plus the first five from the second dose cohort.

This clonotype was picked up many times. Its target antigen remains unknown. One base away there is no much larger clone; base qualities are not given. The V and J ends are trimmed by 0 bases and 2 bases, leaving 6 bases between them. There are 14 amino acids in the CDR3, from cysteine to phenylalanine inclusive. Here the CDR3 DNA is all that survives: 42 bases in frame from base 1. The germline V gene sets CDR1 to SGHRS and CDR2 to YFSETQ. Read against the paper, the sample's time point label means: before trial treatment. Donors were enrolled in RACIN, a single-arm phase I dose-escalation trial in which nivolumab, ipilimumab, aspirin, low-dose cyclophosphamide and low-dose radiotherapy were combined. Patients with advanced, TIL-negative solid tumors were considered eligible. Instrument on record: Illumina HiSeq 2500. First-strand cDNA was synthesized with Superscript III and a set of TRAV- and TRBV-specific primers, covering both TCRalpha and TCRbeta chains. TCRs were amplified with Phusion for roughly 20 PCR cycles using a constant-region primer together with the adapter attached to the V primers. The MessageAmp II aRNA Amplification Kit was used to amplify the isolated mRNA, with in vitro transcription run for less than 20 hours at 37 degrees C. The Dynabeads mRNA DIRECT Purification Kit was used to isolate mRNA for TCR sequencing. Indexed Illumina adapters were added in a second roughly 23-cycle Phusion PCR, and the resulting products were purified with AMPure XP beads. For the original study's pipeline: Custom Perl scripts were used to pool TCR sequences that encoded the same protein, to remove out-of-frame sequences, and to calculate the abundance of each clonotype. Any TCR sequence backed by just one read was left out of the analysis. Shannon entropy, Gini index, clonality, richness, and the frequency of TCRs shared between repertoires were included as repertoire metrics. TCRdb itself trimmed the public reads at Q25 with fastp, ran MiXCR and retained productive beta chains. Entries that share a CDR3 protein sequence are merged under the most common genes and DNA. TCRdb assigned the V and J calls; the authors' analysis was not used. The sample profile shows 70,000 to 90,000 distinct CDR3 sequences; around 17% of them were found once. The ten largest account for less than 3.5% of the sample.

The TCR comes from a male donor with prostate cancer. Sequencing was performed on PBMCs, taken before treatment. The chain is assembled from TRBV5-1 and TRBJ1-5; a confident D gene designation cannot be given. The nucleotide sequence reads TGCGCCAGCAGCTTGGGATTTGGCAATCAGCCCCAGCATTTT. Its product reads: CASSLGFGNQPQHF. Extended through the reference TRBV5-1 and TRBJ1-5 proteins, this CDR3 yields the full variable domain: KAGVTQTPRYLIKTRGQQVTLSCSPISGHRSVSWYQQTPGQGLQFLFEYFSETQRNKGNFPGRFSGRQFSNSRSEMNVSTLELGDSALYLCASSLGFGNQPQHFGDGTRLSIL.